The 15 T cell receptor beta chains reported below all come from one sample, sequenced in a study of shared clonotypes between healthy human individuals (dated by TCRdb to 2019 to 2021). The method behind the library was the immunoSEQ multiplex PCR assay. Here the immuneACCESS table is served through TCRdb, limited to in-frame sequences with V and J called. Missing clones are a known gap in these copies; in checked studies unresolved V genes cover under half, and the rest lacks a known reason. The sample data list roughly 1 million clones, and more than 65% of these were observed just once. The ten largest clones take up around 1.4% of the sample. Sequencing was carried out using memory CD4+ T cells sorted from blood. The intended sense of this specimen's cell subset or site label: CD45RA-negative fraction. These receptors were taken from a man between 18 and 35 years old in good health.

V is TRBV10-3 and J is TRBJ2-1; tentatively, D is TRBD1 or TRBD2 (5 bases each). The CDR3 runs to 15 residues. Germline V gene lookup returns CDR1 ENHRY and CDR2 SYGVKD. With 10 bases removed from V and 0 bases from J, the gap between germline ends came to 16 bases. The CDR3 region is CASHAGASSYNEQFF. As DNA, the CDR3 is TGTGCCAGCCACGCCGGGGCTAGCTCCTACAATGAGCAGTTCTTC.

This chain connects TRBV5-6 to TRBJ2-2; 9 nucleotides align to TRBD1. Germline CDR1 and CDR2: SGHDT and YYEEEE. The CDR3 consists of 15 residues. Losses at the gene ends were 5 bases for V and 0 bases for J; bases not matched to a gene: 2. The CDR3 here is CASRGQGTNTGELFF. CDR3 nucleotides: TGTGCCAGCAGGGGACAGGGTACGAACACCGGGGAGCTGTTTTTT.

This clone came up many times. Here the CDR3 reads CASSLEGVEQYF. In nucleotides, the CDR3 is TGTGCCAGCAGTCTCGAAGGAGTGGAGCAGTACTTC. The chain carries TRBV6-1 and TRBJ2-7; D gene uncertain. V dropped 5 bases and J dropped 7 bases, with 12 bases sitting between them. The germline CDR1 and CDR2 sequences are MNHNS and SASEGT. CDR3 size: 12 residues.

The chain links TRBV5-6 to TRBJ2-5; D uncertain. The V end was cut by 1 base, the J end by 8 bases, with 9 bases between. Germline V gives CDR1 SGHDT, CDR2 YYEEEE. The CDR3 has 12 amino acids. As DNA, the CDR3 is TGTGCCAGCAGCTTGATAGGGCAAACCCAGTACTTC. It yields the protein CASSLIGQTQYF. The full variable domain, its missing parts supplied by reference TRBV5-6 and TRBJ2-5, is DAGVTQSPTHLIKTRGQQVTLRCSPKSGHDTVSWYQQALGQGPQFIFQYYEEEERQRGNFPDRFSGHQFPNYSSELNVNALLLGDSALYLCASSLIGQTQYFGPGTRLLVL.

This clone was picked up a small number of times. The chain links TRBV29-1 to TRBJ1-5; D is undetermined. The V gene's germline CDR1 is SQVTM and CDR2 ANQGSEA. Trimming cost V 1 base and J 5 bases, with 21 bases left between them. The CDR3 is 17 residues long. The chain's CDR3 is CSVEVGPPVVMDQPQHF. In DNA, the CDR3 is TGCAGCGTTGAAGTGGGCCCCCCGGTGGTGATGGATCAGCCCCAGCATTTT.

V usage is TRBV18 and J usage is TRBJ1-5, with TRBD1 identical over 7 bases. The CDR3 consists of 14 residues. V dropped 5 bases and J dropped 3; count of bases not matched to a gene: 4. CDR1 KGHSH and CDR2 LQKENI come from the germline V gene. CDR3 residues: CASSTDRVNQPQHF. The CDR3 DNA sequence: TGTGCCAGCTCAACCGACAGGGTCAATCAGCCCCAGCATTTT.

The rearrangement uses TRBV18 and TRBJ2-3; D is possibly TRBD1 or TRBD2 (5 bases each). This CDR3 comprises 15 residues. Deletions cut 4 bases from V and 4 bases from J, with 15 bases between. Germline loops: CDR1 KGHSH, CDR2 LQKENI. The CDR3 here is CASSLMGVGADTQYF. The CDR3 region has the DNA TGTGCCAGCTCACTGATGGGGGTAGGCGCAGATACGCAGTATTTT.

This chain connects TRBV6-1 to TRBJ2-3, with a weak D call TRBD2 (6 bases). V dropped 8 bases and J dropped 3 bases, with 12 bases sitting between them. Germline V gene data show CDR1 as MNHNS and CDR2 as SASEGT. The CDR3 spans 13 residues. CDR3 DNA: TGTGCCAGCGTGGGCCGGGGGACAGATACGCAGTATTTT. It codes for CASVGRGTDTQYF.

The chain is built from TRBV7-8 and TRBJ1-1; 11 bases line up with TRBD1. Germline CDR1 and CDR2: SGHVS and FQNEAQ. This CDR3 comprises 15 residues. J lost 4 bases, V lost 3 bases, and 4 bases had no gene match. The CDR3 bases are TGTGCCAGCAGCTTCGGACAGGGGGCGGGCACTGAAGCTTTCTTT. Its translation: CASSFGQGAGTEAFF.

The chain is built from TRBV10-3 and TRBJ1-1, with D possibly TRBD1 on 5 matching bases. Per the germline V gene, CDR1 is ENHRY and CDR2 is SYGVKD. CDR3 size: 15 residues. V lost 2 bases to trimming and J lost 1 base, with 11 bases between them. In DNA, the CDR3 is TGTGCCATCAGTGAGGGGGGGAAGGGGAACACTGAAGCTTTCTTT. Amino acid sequence: CAISEGGKGNTEAFF.

The V call is TRBV30, the J call TRBJ1-1, with a possible D match to TRBD1 (5 bases). The CDR3 has 12 amino acids. In germline, CDR1 is GTSNPN, CDR2 SVGIG (reference sequence). With 4 bases removed from V and 10 bases from J, the gap between germline ends came to 16 bases. CDR3 bases: TGTGCCTGGACCTCCGGGCAGGGACGAGCTTTCTTT. The encoded protein is CAWTSGQGRAFF. Full variable domain (outside the CDR3, taken from reference TRBV30 and TRBJ1-1): SQTIHQWPATLVQPVGSPLSLECTVEGTSNPNLYWYRQAAGRGLQLLFYSVGIGQISSEVPQNLSASRPQDRQFILSSKKLLLSDSGFYLCAWTSGQGRAFFGQGTRLTVV.

This chain uses TRBV19 with TRBJ2-5; possible D gene TRBD1, 5 bases. Germline CDR1 and CDR2: LNHDA and SQIVND (reference sequence). This CDR3 comprises 13 residues. V was trimmed by 3 bases and J by 6 bases, leaving 11 bases between them. The CDR3 DNA follows: TGTGCCAGTAGTATGCAGGGCCCGAAGACCCAGTACTTC. Translating it yields CASSMQGPKTQYF.

The chain employs TRBV19 and TRBJ1-1, with no clear D. V was cut by 5 bases and J by 4 bases, with 14 bases left in between. This CDR3 region has 14 residues. Germline assignment: CDR1 LNHDA and CDR2 SQIVND (reference sequence). The chain's CDR3 is CASSGIGRGTEAFF. The CDR3 DNA reads TGTGCCAGTAGTGGCATCGGCCGTGGCACTGAAGCTTTCTTT.

The gene calls are TRBV11-3 and TRBJ2-1, with 14 bases aligning to TRBD2. There are 17 residues in the CDR3. Germline loops: CDR1 SGHNT, CDR2 YENEEA. J gave up 6 bases and V 1 base, and 5 bases lay outside the gene matches. CDR3 protein: CASSLGTGTSGSNEQFF. The DNA for the CDR3 is TGTGCCAGCAGCTTAGGAACCGGGACTAGCGGGAGCAATGAGCAGTTCTTC.

About this clone: The junction departs from the called germline gene at one end, perhaps through a read error. The genes are TRBV7-7 and TRBJ2-3, with D maybe TRBD2 (6 bases). Germline V gene lookup returns CDR1 SSHAT and CDR2 FNYEAQ (reference sequence). The CDR3 extends over 15 amino acids. The CDR3 region has the DNA TGTGCTAGCAGCTCCGGGACTGGGAGCACAGATACGCAGTATTTT. It specifies CASSSGTGSTDTQYF.